Sequencing of this T cell receptor (beta chain) was carried out in a study of regulatory T cells in long-lasting Graves disease. The overall study: The definition of persistent Graves' disease was over 5 years of antithyroid drugs with positive TSH receptor antibodies. Study findings and constraints: TCR diversity in persistent Graves' patients was below that of newly diagnosed ones. Persistent disease showed a preference for TRBV28, TRBJ1-2 and TRBJ2-5.

This clonotype was picked up a small number of times. The antigen remains unidentified. From germline, CDR1 is ENHRY and CDR2 SYGVKD. V was shortened by 5 bases and J by 0 bases, with 9 bases between the two germline ends. The CDR3 contains 14 residues. Time point in this sample: persistent/refractory GD, antithyroid drugs over 5 years with positive TRAb. The TCR library used RNA extracted from PBMCs. Both iRepertoire HTBI primers and Arm-PCR of CDR3 regions were used to build the TCR beta libraries. TCRdb ran MiXCR on the multiplex PCR reads and lists one entry per CDR3 protein. Counted here are a few hundred thousand distinct CDR3 sequences, roughly 20% occurring once; the ten biggest clones make up around 30%.

The sample consisted of peripheral blood mononuclear cells (PBMCs), taken when the disease was refractory, from a patient treated with antithyroid drugs. This clonotype originated in a woman aged 40 to 50 with Graves disease. V usage is TRBV10-3 and J usage is TRBJ2-3; perhaps TRBD2 as D (6 bases). CDR3 sequence (DNA): TGTGCCATCAGTAAGGAGGGAAGCACAGATACGCAGTATTTT. It encodes CAISKEGSTDTQYF.